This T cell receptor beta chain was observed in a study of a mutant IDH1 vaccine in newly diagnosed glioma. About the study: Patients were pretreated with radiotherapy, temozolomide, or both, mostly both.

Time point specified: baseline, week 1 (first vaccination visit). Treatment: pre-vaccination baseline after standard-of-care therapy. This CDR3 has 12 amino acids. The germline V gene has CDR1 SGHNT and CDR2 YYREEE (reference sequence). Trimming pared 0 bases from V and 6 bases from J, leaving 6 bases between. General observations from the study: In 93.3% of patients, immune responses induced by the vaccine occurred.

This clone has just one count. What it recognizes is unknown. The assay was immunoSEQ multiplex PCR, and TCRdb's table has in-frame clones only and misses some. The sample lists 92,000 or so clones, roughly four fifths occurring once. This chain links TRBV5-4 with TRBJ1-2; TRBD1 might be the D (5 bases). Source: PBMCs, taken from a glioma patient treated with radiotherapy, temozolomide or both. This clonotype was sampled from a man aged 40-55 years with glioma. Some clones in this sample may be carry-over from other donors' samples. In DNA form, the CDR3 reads TGTGCCAGCAGCTTGGCAGGGAATGGCTACACCTTC. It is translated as CASSLAGNGYTF.